One T cell receptor (beta chain) is described in this entry. Antigen specificity is unknown. This sample's treatment: over 15 received Ad26.COV2.S at low or high dose, single or two shots; 5 received placebo; per-sample allocation not given. Sample collection was performed on day 63 after the first vaccine or placebo injection. The sample belongs to a study of Ad26.COV2.S vaccination and SARS-CoV-2 variants. Study information: Intramuscular Ad26.COV2.S doses were given once or twice, 56 days apart. General observations from the study: The study found higher spike-specific TCR breadth in vaccine than placebo recipients. The authors reported substantial breadth in spike-specific CD8+ and CD4+ T cell responses after vaccination.

This CDR3 has 18 amino acids. Measured with immunoSEQ multiplex PCR; TCRdb has only the in-frame clones, and not every one. The profile shows about 320,000 clones, around four fifths of them singletons. The material was peripheral blood, obtained in a trial of Ad26.COV2.S vaccine versus placebo. The J gene is TRBJ2-4, the V gene TRBV21-1. TRBV21-1 is a listed pseudogene. The clonotype comes from a person aged 18-60 years who received the Ad26.COV2.S COVID-19 vaccine or a placebo. The CDR3 bases are TGTGCCAGCGCGGACGGGACGGGCCTTGGCCCAGCCAAAAACATTCAGTACTTC. This sequence encodes CASADGTGLGPAKNIQYF.